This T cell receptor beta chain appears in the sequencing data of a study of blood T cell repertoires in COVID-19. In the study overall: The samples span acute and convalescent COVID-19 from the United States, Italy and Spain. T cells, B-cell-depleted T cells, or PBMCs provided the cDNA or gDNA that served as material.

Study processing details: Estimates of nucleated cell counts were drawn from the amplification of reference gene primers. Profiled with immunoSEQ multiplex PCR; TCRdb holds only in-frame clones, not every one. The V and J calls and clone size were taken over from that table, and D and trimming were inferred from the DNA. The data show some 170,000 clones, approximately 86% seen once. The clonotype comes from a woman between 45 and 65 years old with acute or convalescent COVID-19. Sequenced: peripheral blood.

For the CDR3, the DNA is TGTGCCAGCAGCCAGACAGCCATTAACTATGGCTACACCTTC. This translates into CASSQTAINYGYTF. This chain uses TRBV27 with TRBJ1-2, with a possible D match to TRBD1 (5 bases). The CDR3 totals 14 residues. From germline, CDR1 is MNHEY and CDR2 SMNVEV (reference sequence). V dropped 6 bases and J dropped 1 base, with 12 bases sitting between them.